The clone carrying this TCR beta chain was recorded only once. The data were obtained in a study of blood T cell repertoires in COVID-19. The CDR3 covers 13 residues. Germline V gene lookup returns CDR1 SGHRS and CDR2 YFSETQ. V was clipped by 4 bases and J by 4 bases; unmatched bases: 5. The table came from immunoSEQ multiplex PCR; TCRdb's copy has only in-frame clones and leaves some out. The table records some 300,000 clones, around 87% of them present only once. Sequenced: peripheral blood. The origin of this receptor is a man younger than 35 with active or convalescent COVID-19. The J gene is TRBJ2-7, the V gene TRBV5-1; 7 nucleotides match TRBD1. The CDR3 here is CASSIDRVYEQYF. The CDR3 region has the DNA TGCGCCAGCAGCATAGACAGGGTGTACGAGCAGTACTTC.